This T cell receptor beta chain comes out of a study of shared clonotypes between healthy human individuals. Study overall: Each donor contributed plates that comprised three CD4 naive, three CD4 memory, two CD8 naive and one CD8 memory.

This CDR3 is 13 amino acids long. V dropped 2 bases and J dropped 6 bases, with 10 bases sitting between them. The assay ran at deep level. This table comes from immunoSEQ multiplex PCR, and its TCRdb copy is limited to in-frame clones, with some not included. Among about 2.3 million clones, around 93% were seen once, and the ten largest hold about 0.36%. Sequencing input: naive CD4+ T cells from PBMCs. The sample's subset: CD45RA+ positively selected. The source is a man aged 18 to 29 in good health. Some clones in this sample may be carry-over from other donors' samples. This sequence joins TRBV23-1 and TRBJ1-2; D ambiguous. TRBV23-1 has ORF status, its function being uncertain. CDR3 protein: CASSQIDKDGYTF. The CDR3 DNA reads TGCGCCAGCAGTCAAATAGACAAAGATGGCTACACCTTC.